The 31 T cell receptor beta chains listed next were all sequenced from one sample in a study of graft-versus-host responses after intestinal transplantation. Their antigens remain unidentified. The data were produced by immunoSEQ multiplex PCR, yet TCRdb's version contains in-frame clones alone and is incomplete. In the table there are more than 65,000 clones, less than 95% of which are singletons. The source was unstimulated CD8+ T cells sorted from spleen or lymph node cells, collected before intestinal transplant. All receptors derive from a human donor who received an intestinal transplant.

The chain uses TRBV9 and TRBJ2-7, with D maybe TRBD1 (6 bases). Germline CDR1 SGDLS, CDR2 YYNGEE. CDR3 length: 17 residues. V dropped 4 bases and J dropped 0 bases, with 20 bases sitting between them. CDR3 sequence reads: CASSPPGQNRDSYEQYF. Written as DNA, the CDR3 is TGTGCCAGCAGCCCACCAGGGCAGAACAGGGACTCCTACGAGCAGTACTTC. Variable domain in full (rest from reference TRBV9 and TRBJ2-7): DSGVTQTPKHLITATGQRVTLRCSPRSGDLSVYWYQQSLDQGLQFLIQYYNGEERAKGNILERFSAQQFPDLHSELNLSSLELGDSALYFCASSPPGQNRDSYEQYFGPGTRLTVT.

The rearrangement links TRBV5-4 to TRBJ1-2; D is perhaps TRBD1 (5 bases). The CDR3 has 15 amino acids. V lost 4 bases and J lost 7, with 20 bases in between. In germline, CDR1 is SGHNT, CDR2 YYREEE (reference sequence). The CDR3 coding sequence is TGTGCCAGCAGCCACCGGGACTTCCAAAGCGGTGGCTACACCTTC. Encoded protein: CASSHRDFQSGGYTF.

The genes are TRBV14 and TRBJ1-6, with D possibly matching TRBD1 (6 bases). There are 16 residues in the CDR3. Trimming left V 1 base short and J 7 bases short, with 14 bases between. The germline V gene has CDR1 SGHDN and CDR2 FVKESK. CDR3 DNA sequence: TGTGCCAGCAGCCAAGGGACAACTAGGGGGAATTCACCCCTCCACTTT. Its translation is CASSQGTTRGNSPLHF. Based on the CDR3 plus reference TRBV14 and TRBJ1-6, the full variable domain is EAGVTQFPSHSVIEKGQTVTLRCDPISGHDNLYWYRRVMGKEIKFLLHFVKESKQDESGMPNNRFLAERTGGTYSTLKVQPAELEDSGVYFCASSQGTTRGNSPLHFGNGTRLTVT.

The V call is TRBV14, the J call TRBJ2-5; 7 bases are shared with TRBD1. CDR3 size: 15 residues. After removal of 4 bases from V and 5 bases from J, the junction contained 10 bases not matched to a gene. Germline CDR1 and CDR2: SGHDN and FVKESK. CDR3 sequence (DNA): TGTGCCAGCAGCCCGACAGGGAAGTATTATGAGACCCAGTACTTC. It specifies CASSPTGKYYETQYF.

This chain connects TRBV6-1 to TRBJ2-1; D is unclear. V dropped 7 bases and J dropped 7 bases, with 17 bases sitting between them. The CDR3 runs 14 residues. Germline CDR1 and CDR2: MNHNS and SASEGT. The CDR3 nucleotides read TGTGCCAGCACCCGACTGGCGGCAGCAAATGAGCAGTTCTTC. Protein product: CASTRLAAANEQFF.

The J gene is TRBJ2-5, the V gene TRBV2, with D hard to call. Looked up from germline, CDR1 is SNHLY and CDR2 is FYNNEI. The CDR3 covers 12 residues. The V end lost 8 bases, the J end lost 1 base, and 8 bases lay between the germline ends. CDR3 residues: CASRSRQETQYF. DNA for the CDR3: TGTGCCAGCCGGAGCCGCCAAGAGACCCAGTACTTC.

The V and J genes are TRBV27 and TRBJ2-1, with D possibly TRBD2 on 5 matching bases. The CDR3 contains 14 residues. Trimming removed 3 bases from V and 5 bases from J, with 11 bases in between. The germline V gene encodes CDR1 MNHEY and CDR2 SMNVEV (reference sequence). CDR3 protein: CASSFSGPNNEQFF. As DNA, the CDR3 is TGTGCCAGCAGTTTCAGCGGACCAAACAATGAGCAGTTCTTC.

This chain uses TRBV4-1 with TRBJ2-3; 10 bases match TRBD2. This CDR3 has 17 amino acids. CDR1 and CDR2 from the germline V gene are MGHRA and YSYEKL. The junction had 11 bases not matched to a gene; V was cut back by 3 bases and J by 5 bases. CDR3 nucleotides: TGCGCCAGCAGCCAGGAGCCCAGCGGGGGGGGAGTAGATACGCAGTATTTT. Residues: CASSQEPSGGGVDTQYF.

The gene calls are TRBV13 and TRBJ2-3; 9 bases match TRBD2. Germline lookup yields CDR1 PRHDT and CDR2 FYEKMQ (reference sequence). The CDR3 runs 17 residues. V was pared by 5 bases and J by 3 bases, with 12 bases of the junction left unmatched. The CDR3 nucleotides are TGTGCCAGCAGCACCAAATTAGCGGGGGAGGGGACAGATACGCAGTATTTT. This encodes CASSTKLAGEGTDTQYF.

The chain recombines TRBV19 with TRBJ2-4; D is perhaps TRBD2 (5 bases). CDR3 length equals 13 residues. CDR1 and CDR2 (germline): LNHDA, SQIVND (reference sequence). Between the trimmed V and J ends, which lost 5 bases and 9 bases, there was a span of 14 bases. The CDR3 protein is CASSWSGGGIQYF. The CDR3 DNA sequence: TGTGCCAGTAGTTGGTCGGGTGGAGGCATTCAGTACTTC.

Concerning this clone itself: The final CDR3 position lacks the conserved phenylalanine or tryptophan, pointing to a likely read error. The chain combines TRBV27 with TRBJ1-2; possible D gene TRBD1, 6 bases. V was trimmed by 2 bases and J by 4 bases, leaving 17 bases between them. The germline CDR1 and CDR2 sequences are MNHEY and SMNVEV (reference sequence). CDR3 length equals 16 residues. Here the CDR3 reads CASSLGPPGDGYGYTS. CDR3 bases: TGTGCCAGCAGTTTAGGCCCGCCAGGGGACGGCTATGGCTACACCTCC.

CDR3 sequence (DNA): TGTGCCAGCAGCTTTGGGAGTGGGCCCTACGAGCAGTACTTC. Translating gives CASSFGSGPYEQYF. V gene TRBV11-2 combines with J gene TRBJ2-7, with D maybe TRBD2 (5 bases). The CDR3 loop spans 14 amino acids. CDR1 is SGHAT, CDR2 FQNNGV, per germline. Trimming left V 3 bases short and J 2 bases short, with 11 bases between.

This clone was seen only once. The chain combines TRBV6-6 with TRBJ1-4; TRBD1 aligns across 8 bases. Looked up from germline, CDR1 is MNHNY and CDR2 is SVGAGI (reference sequence). After removal of 4 bases from V and 8 bases from J, the junction contained 3 bases not matched to a gene. This CDR3 spans 13 amino acids. In nucleotides, the CDR3 is TGTGCCAGCAGTTCAGGGGGCGTCGAAAAACTGTTTTTT. Encoded protein: CASSSGGVEKLFF.

V and J are TRBV5-1 and TRBJ2-2; 7 bases are a match to TRBD1. CDR3 length: 15 amino acids. V lost 4 bases, J lost 2 bases, and 5 bases stayed unmatched. CDR1 is SGHRS and CDR2 is YFSETQ in the germline V gene. CDR3 in DNA: TGCGCCAGCAGCCCCTGGGACAGAAACACCGGGGAGCTGTTTTTT. Its translation is CASSPWDRNTGELFF.

The rearrangement links TRBV27 to TRBJ2-7, with D possibly TRBD2 on 7 matching bases. V was clipped by 2 bases and J by 2 bases, with 10 bases between them. Looked up from germline, CDR1 is MNHEY and CDR2 is SMNVEV (reference sequence). This CDR3 spans 14 amino acids. CDR3 coding DNA: TGTGCCAGCAGTTTAGGGGGGGCAGCCTACGAGCAGTACTTC. It is translated as CASSLGGAAYEQYF.

The V gene is TRBV29-1, the J gene TRBJ2-7; 8 bases are a match to TRBD1. This CDR3 region has 12 residues. Germline CDR1 is SQVTM and CDR2 is ANQGSEA. V lost 7 bases, J lost 2 bases, and 4 bases stayed unmatched. CDR3: CSGGQGAYEQYF. The DNA for the CDR3 is TGCAGCGGTGGACAGGGCGCCTACGAGCAGTACTTC.

This clone was seen only a few times. This chain joins TRBV7-8 and TRBJ2-7; TRBD1 is a possible D gene (5 bases). The germline V gene has CDR1 SGHVS and CDR2 FQNEAQ. The CDR3 runs 15 residues. The V end was cut by 4 bases, the J end by 0 bases, with 13 bases between. CDR3 loop: CASSSTETVSYEQYF. The CDR3 DNA is TGTGCCAGCAGCTCCACTGAGACAGTCTCCTACGAGCAGTACTTC.

J is TRBJ2-7 and V is TRBV10-2, with 9 bases lining up with TRBD1. Trimming took 6 bases from V and 0 from J; bases not matched to a gene: 3. Germline assignment: CDR1 WSHSY and CDR2 SAAADI. The CDR3 totals 14 residues. This CDR3 reads CASSTGGPSYEQYF. The CDR3 DNA is TGCGCCAGCAGCACAGGGGGCCCCTCCTACGAGCAGTACTTC.

The rearrangement uses TRBV5-1 and TRBJ2-7, with TRBD2 matching 8 bases. J was trimmed by 0 bases and V by 4 bases; bases with no gene match: 3. The CDR3 sequence is 14 residues long. Germline-derived CDR1 and CDR2 are SGHRS and YFSETQ. CDR3 bases: TGCGCCAGCAGCCCCGGACTAGCCTCCTACGAGCAGTACTTC. Its translation: CASSPGLASYEQYF.

The rearrangement uses TRBV5-6 and TRBJ1-1; D possibly corresponds to TRBD1 (6 bases). The CDR3 sequence is 14 residues long. V was clipped by 4 bases and J by 4 bases, with 14 bases between them. Looked up from germline, CDR1 is SGHDT and CDR2 is YYEEEE. The CDR3 DNA reads as TGTGCCAGCAGCCGCAGGGGTTTTCGCACTGAAGCTTTCTTT. Its translation is CASSRRGFRTEAFF.

The V call is TRBV9, the J call TRBJ1-5; perhaps TRBD1 as D (6 bases). Per the germline V gene, CDR1 is SGDLS and CDR2 is YYNGEE. V was pared by 4 bases and J by 3 bases, with 14 bases between. The CDR3 loop spans 15 amino acids. The CDR3: CASSRGQSHNQPQHF. The CDR3 bases are TGTGCCAGCAGCCGAGGACAGAGCCACAATCAGCCCCAGCATTTT. Supplemented by reference TRBV9 and TRBJ1-5, the full variable domain reads DSGVTQTPKHLITATGQRVTLRCSPRSGDLSVYWYQQSLDQGLQFLIQYYNGEERAKGNILERFSAQQFPDLHSELNLSSLELGDSALYFCASSRGQSHNQPQHFGDGTRLSIL.

This chain links TRBV7-9 with TRBJ2-1, with 12 bases fitting TRBD2. Germline-derived CDR1 and CDR2 are SEHNR and FQNEAQ (reference sequence). This CDR3 has 16 residues. V trimming: 1 base; J trimming: 8 bases; junction bases outside the gene matches: 6. CDR3 region: CASSLDLAGGQDEQFF. In DNA, the CDR3 is TGTGCCAGCAGCTTAGACCTAGCGGGGGGGCAGGATGAGCAGTTCTTC.

The chain combines TRBV11-2 with TRBJ1-1; D unresolved. V was pared by 8 bases and J by 0 bases, with 16 bases between. CDR1 and CDR2 (germline): SGHAT, FQNNGV. This CDR3 contains 15 residues. The CDR3 loop is CASQTRGIMNTEAFF. The CDR3 bases are TGTGCCAGCCAAACCAGAGGGATAATGAACACTGAAGCTTTCTTT.

The chain uses TRBV11-2 and TRBJ2-7; no clear D. The ends were cut back, 1 base at V and 4 bases at J, with 8 bases in the middle. The CDR3 runs to 13 residues. CDR1 SGHAT and CDR2 FQNNGV come from the germline V gene. The CDR3 sequence: CASSLGGKYEQYF. CDR3 sequence (DNA): TGTGCCAGCAGCTTAGGCGGAAAATACGAGCAGTACTTC.

The chain combines TRBV9 with TRBJ1-1; 9 bases are shared with TRBD1. The junction had 25 bases not matched to a gene; V was cut back by 4 bases and J by 3 bases. The CDR3 covers 21 residues. In germline, CDR1 is SGDLS, CDR2 YYNGEE. The CDR3 region has the DNA TGTGCCAGCAGCTTCCGAACCAACCCGGTTAGGACAGGGGATCGGGACACTGAAGCTTTCTTT. The encoded protein is CASSFRTNPVRTGDRDTEAFF.

This CDR3 reads CASTPPGVYGYTF. DNA of the CDR3: TGTGCCAGTACCCCTCCGGGAGTCTATGGCTACACCTTC. The chain recombines TRBV19 with TRBJ1-2; no clear D gene. Trimming left V 7 bases short and J 4 bases short, with 13 bases between. CDR1 is LNHDA and CDR2 is SQIVND in the germline V gene (reference sequence). This CDR3 contains 13 residues.

V gene TRBV13 combines with J gene TRBJ2-3; D remains unclear. The CDR3 consists of 12 residues. V shed 6 bases and J shed 0 bases, with 4 bases lying between them. From germline, CDR1 is PRHDT and CDR2 FYEKMQ (reference sequence). The CDR3 spells CASRSSTDTQYF. The CDR3 DNA reads as TGTGCCAGCAGGTCTAGCACAGATACGCAGTATTTT.

The rearrangement links TRBV9 to TRBJ2-3, with a tentative D call TRBD2 (5 bases). This CDR3 has 15 amino acids. Trimming took 3 bases from V and 3 from J, leaving 14 bases between them. Germline CDR1 is SGDLS and CDR2 is YYNGEE. The CDR3 DNA reads TGTGCCAGCAGCGAGGGTAGCGCCTCTACAGATACGCAGTATTTT. Translating it yields CASSEGSASTDTQYF.

J is TRBJ2-5 and V is TRBV13, with 10 positions matching TRBD1. Trimming cost V 6 bases and J 3 bases; bases outside gene matches: 7. Germline lookup yields CDR1 PRHDT and CDR2 FYEKMQ (reference sequence). The CDR3 extends over 15 amino acids. The CDR3 loop reads CASRGTGTGEETQYF. CDR3 nucleotides: TGTGCCAGCAGGGGTACCGGGACAGGGGAAGAGACCCAGTACTTC.

This clone appeared a single time. The J gene is TRBJ2-5, the V gene TRBV9; TRBD2 aligns across 9 bases. Germline V CDR1 and CDR2: SGDLS, YYNGEE. CDR3 length: 15 amino acids. Losses at the gene ends were 2 bases for V and 0 bases for J; bases not matched to a gene: 2. CDR3 bases: TGTGCCAGCAGCGTGCGGGGGGGAAACCAAGAGACCCAGTACTTC. Its protein product is CASSVRGGNQETQYF.

The chain recombines TRBV6-5 with TRBJ1-4, with 7 bases lining up with TRBD1. The germline V gene encodes CDR1 MNHEY and CDR2 SVGAGI. V was clipped by 5 bases and J by 7 bases; unmatched bases: 7. The CDR3 extends over 14 amino acids. The CDR3, as DNA: TGTGCCAGCAGTACCCCAGGGGGAGGTGAAAAACTGTTTTTT. Amino acid sequence: CASSTPGGGEKLFF.